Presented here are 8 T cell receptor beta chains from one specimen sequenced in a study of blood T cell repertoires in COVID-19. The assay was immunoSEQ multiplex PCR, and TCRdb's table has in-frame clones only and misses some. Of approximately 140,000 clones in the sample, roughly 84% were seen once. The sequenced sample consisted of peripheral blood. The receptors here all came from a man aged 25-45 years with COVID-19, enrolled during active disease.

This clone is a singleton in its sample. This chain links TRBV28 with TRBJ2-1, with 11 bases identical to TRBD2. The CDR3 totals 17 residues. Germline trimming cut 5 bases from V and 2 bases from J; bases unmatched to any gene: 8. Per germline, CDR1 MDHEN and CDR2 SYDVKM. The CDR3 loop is CASSRGSGGVTYNEQFF. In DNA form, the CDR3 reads TGTGCCAGCAGTCGTGGTAGCGGGGGGGTAACCTACAATGAGCAGTTCTTC.

The CDR3 coding sequence is TGTGCCAGCAGCCAAGACCTAGCGGAAGAGACCCAGTACTTC. Amino acids: CASSQDLAEETQYF. The rearrangement links TRBV4-2 to TRBJ2-5; 7 nucleotides agree with TRBD2. The V gene's germline CDR1 is LGHNA and CDR2 YNFKEQ. The CDR3 has 14 amino acids. V lost 0 bases to trimming and J lost 3 bases; unmatched junction nucleotides: 1.

This CDR3 is CATNYAPNQPQHF. The CDR3 DNA reads as TGTGCCACAAACTATGCCCCCAATCAGCCCCAGCATTTT. This chain links TRBV18 with TRBJ1-5; D unresolved. The CDR3 is made up of 13 amino acids. Germline V gene sequence: CDR1 KGHSH, CDR2 LQKENI. V dropped 10 bases and J dropped 3 bases, with 13 bases sitting between them.

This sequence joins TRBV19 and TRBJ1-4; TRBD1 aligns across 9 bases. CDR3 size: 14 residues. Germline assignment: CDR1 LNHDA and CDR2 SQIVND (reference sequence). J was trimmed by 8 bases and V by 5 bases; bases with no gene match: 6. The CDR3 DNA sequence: TGTGCCAGTAGTCTCGGACAGGGGTTAGAAAAACTGTTTTTT. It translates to CASSLGQGLEKLFF.

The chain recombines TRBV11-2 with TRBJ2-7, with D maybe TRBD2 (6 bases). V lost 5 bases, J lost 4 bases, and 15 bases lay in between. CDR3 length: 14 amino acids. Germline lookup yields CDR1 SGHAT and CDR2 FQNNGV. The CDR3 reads CASSLRPGDYEQYF. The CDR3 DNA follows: TGTGCCAGCAGCCTCCGCCCGGGGGATTACGAGCAGTACTTC.

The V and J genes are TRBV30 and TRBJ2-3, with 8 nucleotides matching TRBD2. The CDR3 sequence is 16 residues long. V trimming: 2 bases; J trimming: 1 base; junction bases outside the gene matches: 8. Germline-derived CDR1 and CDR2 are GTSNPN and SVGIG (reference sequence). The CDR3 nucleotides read TGTGCCTGGAGTCCCGGGGGGGCGGGGGGCACAGATACGCAGTATTTT. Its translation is CAWSPGGAGGTDTQYF.

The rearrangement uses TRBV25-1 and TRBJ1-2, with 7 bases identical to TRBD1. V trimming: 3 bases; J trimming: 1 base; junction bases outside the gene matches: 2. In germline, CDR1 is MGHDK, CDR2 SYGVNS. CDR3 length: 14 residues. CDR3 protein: CASSEDRFNYGYTF. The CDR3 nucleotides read TGTGCCAGCAGTGAGGACAGGTTTAACTATGGCTACACCTTC.

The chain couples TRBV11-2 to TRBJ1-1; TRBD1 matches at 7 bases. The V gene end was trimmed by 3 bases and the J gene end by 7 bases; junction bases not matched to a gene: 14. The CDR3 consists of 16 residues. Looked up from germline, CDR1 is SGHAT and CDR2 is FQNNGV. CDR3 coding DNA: TGTGCCAGCAGCTTCCTTCCAACGGCGGGACAGAGTGAAGCTTTCTTT. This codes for CASSFLPTAGQSEAFF.